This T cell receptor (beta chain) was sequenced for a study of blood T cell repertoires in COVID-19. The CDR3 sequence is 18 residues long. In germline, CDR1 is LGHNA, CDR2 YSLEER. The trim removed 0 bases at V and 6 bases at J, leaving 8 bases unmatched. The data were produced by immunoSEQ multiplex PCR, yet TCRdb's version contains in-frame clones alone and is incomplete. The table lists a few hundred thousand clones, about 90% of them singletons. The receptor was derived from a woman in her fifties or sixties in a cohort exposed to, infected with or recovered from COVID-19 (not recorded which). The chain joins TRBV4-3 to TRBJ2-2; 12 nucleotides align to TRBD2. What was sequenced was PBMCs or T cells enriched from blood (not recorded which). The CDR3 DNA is TGCGCCAGCAGCCAAGATGGTTGGCTAGCGGGGGGGTCCGGGGAGCTGTTTTTT. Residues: CASSQDGWLAGGSGELFF.